This T cell receptor beta chain is from a study of T cell responses to AZD1222 COVID-19 vaccine. Produced via immunoSEQ multiplex PCR; TCRdb's table is partial and in-frame only. The table includes about 150,000 clones, around nine tenths detected once. Whole-study results and caveats: Recipients of AZD1222 seropositive at baseline numbered only 6 or 7. Repertoires were obtained only post-peak T cell response. A reported finding is that nearly half of spike-specific TCRs target unmutated variant regions.

Unmatched junction bases numbered 2, after V lost 2 bases and J lost 5 bases. The CDR3 totals 13 residues. From germline, CDR1 is WSHSY and CDR2 SAAADI. Note on this clone: Its antigen remains unknown.

The sample here was peripheral blood, taken 28 days after the second AZD1222 dose. This TCR derives from an adult who received the AZD1222 COVID-19 vaccine. This sequence joins TRBV10-2 and TRBJ1-1, with 7 bases aligning to TRBD1. As DNA, the CDR3 is TGCGCCAGCAGTGAGCAGGGGGAGACTGAAGCTTTCTTT. This translates into CASSEQGETEAFF.